Here is one T cell receptor (beta chain) with its context. Its binding antigen is unknown. Base qualities were left out, and no much larger clone turns up one base away. This sample was taken from a study of blood T cell repertoires in COVID-19 (TCRdb year 2020). About the investigation overall: The collaborator samples originated in the United States, Italy and Spain and spanned the acute and convalescent phases of COVID-19. The prospective study material was composed of cDNA or gDNA derived from T cells, B-cell-depleted T cells, or PBMCs. The sample metadata nearly always contained a de-identified subject ID, COVID-19 status, age in years and sex. A freely available public database, intended as a resource for researchers studying the immune response to SARS-CoV-2, is where the repertoires were released. Where available, HLA class I and class II types were taken from metadata supplied by the sample provider and were not determined by assay-based typing. The dataset comprised deeply sampled blood TCRbeta repertoires from subjects exposed to, actively infected with, or recovered from COVID-19. Samples were obtained from the ongoing ImmuneRACE study (first 160 participants) and from some 1,200 subjects provided by 6 global collaborators. What the work shows at the level of the full study, not this receptor alone: Clinical and demographic metadata were provided uncurated, with the amount varying by source and participant.

The CDR3 goes from the cysteine to the phenylalanine over 16 residues. Only the CDR3 part of the read is kept: 48 bases, read in frame from the first base. Taken from the germline V gene, the CDR1 and CDR2 loops are ENHRY and SYGVKD. Trimming at the junction amounts to 0 bases on V and 3 bases on J, and the germline ends lie 14 bases apart. The collaborating institutions used their own protocols to collect whole blood in K2EDTA tubes. For TCRbeta analysis, collaborators shipped samples as frozen whole blood, isolated PBMCs, or DNA extracted from either of those sample types. TCRbeta CDR3 regions were amplified from genomic DNA using the immunoSEQ Assay, a bias-controlled multiplex PCR. The published analysis was carried out like this. The number of nucleated cells in each sample was estimated from the amplification of reference gene primers within the assay. To quantify the absolute abundance of each unique TCRbeta CDR3 rearrangement, sequence reads were collapsed and filtered. For each sample, productive Simpson clonality was calculated as the square root of Simpson's diversity index over productive rearrangements. The table comes from immuneACCESS by way of TCRdb, which keeps in-frame sequences with V and J called. Part of the clones is missing from these tables; in studies checked, under half for an unresolved V gene and the rest for unknown reasons. D and trimming come from the DNA, and the V and J calls and clone size come from that table. Counted in this sample were some 97,000 clones; 70% to 90% of them appeared once. The ten largest clones add up to under 5.5% of the sample.

This sequence uses TRBV10-3 and TRBJ1-1; no D gene is confidently identified. Sequences were obtained from peripheral blood. This receptor was taken from a human donor in a cohort sampled during active COVID-19. The CDR3 loop reads CAISESLRGGDTEAFF. The DNA sequence is as follows: TGTGCCATCAGTGAGTCGCTCCGGGGTGGTGACACTGAAGCTTTCTTT.